This T cell receptor beta chain was profiled in a study of response to subunit inactivated influenza vaccine. TCRdb redid the calling of the RT-PCR reads with MiXCR, one entry per CDR3 protein. The sample shows hundreds of thousands of distinct CDR3 sequences, 12% to 15% of them seen only once. The CDR3 spans 13 residues. Looked up from germline, CDR1 is LNHDA and CDR2 is SQIVND (reference sequence). V gave up 7 bases and J gave up 4 bases; unmatched junction bases: 3. Comment on this clonotype: The antigen remains unidentified.

Whole-study findings and limits: The authors suggested that few new T cells are recruited per seasonal influenza vaccination.

The clonotype was recovered from a man aged 50 or older who received an inactivated influenza vaccine. This chain joins TRBV19 and TRBJ2-3; 9 bases match TRBD2. The starting material was PBMCs from blood, obtained roughly 2 weeks before vaccination. The CDR3 DNA is TGTGCCAGTACCGTAGCGGGAGCAGATACGCAGTATTTT. Residues: CASTVAGADTQYF.